Sequencing of this T cell receptor (beta chain) was carried out in a study of blood T cell repertoires in COVID-19. Germline V gives CDR1 MNHEY, CDR2 SVGAGI. The CDR3 covers 14 residues. Trimming removed 7 bases at V and 9 bases at J, with 16 bases between. In the original processing: Amplification of reference gene primers provided the estimated nucleated cell counts. This table comes from immunoSEQ multiplex PCR, and its TCRdb copy is limited to in-frame clones, with some not included. The DNA was the basis for D and trimming; V, J and clone size are from that table. The table lists over 120,000 clones, 70% to 90% of them singletons.

The rearrangement joins TRBV6-5 to TRBJ1-6, with D maybe TRBD1 (5 bases). Sequenced sample: peripheral blood. This receptor was obtained from a man aged 65 to 79 with acute or convalescent COVID-19. As DNA, the CDR3 is TGTGCCAGCACCCGAGGTCAGGGTATTTCACCCCTCCACTTT. Its protein product is CASTRGQGISPLHF.